This T cell receptor (beta chain) was sequenced during a study of metastatic and nonmetastatic thyroid tumors. Prior to thyroid surgery, none of the patients had received any treatment. The germline V gene encodes CDR1 SGHRS and CDR2 YFSETQ. This CDR3 comprises 14 residues. The V end was cut by 4 bases, the J end by 2 bases, with 13 bases between. TCRdb recomputed clones from the PCR reads via MiXCR. The sample records over 10,000 clones, under 35% being singletons. The sample taken for sequencing was tumor tissue. The chain joins TRBV5-1 to TRBJ2-7, with D maybe TRBD2 (6 bases). This sequence originates from a female donor with papillary thyroid cancer or a benign thyroid nodule (not recorded which). Some clones in this sample may be carry-over from other donors' samples. The CDR3 reads CASSKFSGPYEQYF. The CDR3 DNA reads TGCGCCAGCAGCAAATTTAGCGGCCCCTACGAGCAGTACTTC.